Given below is one T cell receptor beta chain in context. This table comes from immunoSEQ multiplex PCR, and its TCRdb copy is limited to in-frame clones, with some not included. The sample has around 100,000 clones, around 84% seen once; the top ten hold approximately 4.5%. This sample was taken from a study of blood T cell repertoires in COVID-19. Whole-study context: Sources were T cells, B-cell-depleted T cells, or PBMCs; the material itself was cDNA or gDNA.

The CDR3 length is 15 residues. The V end was cut by 3 bases, the J end by 7 bases, with 15 bases between. Germline CDR1 is SEHNR and CDR2 is FQNEAQ (reference sequence). This rearrangement joins TRBV7-9 to TRBJ1-4, with TRBD1 as a possible D gene (6 bases). The receptor's source is a human donor in a cohort sampled during active COVID-19. The sequenced sample was peripheral blood. Written as DNA, the CDR3 is TGTGCCAGCAGCTTTACACCCGGGACAAGTGAAAAACTGTTTTTT. Translated, it gives CASSFTPGTSEKLFF.